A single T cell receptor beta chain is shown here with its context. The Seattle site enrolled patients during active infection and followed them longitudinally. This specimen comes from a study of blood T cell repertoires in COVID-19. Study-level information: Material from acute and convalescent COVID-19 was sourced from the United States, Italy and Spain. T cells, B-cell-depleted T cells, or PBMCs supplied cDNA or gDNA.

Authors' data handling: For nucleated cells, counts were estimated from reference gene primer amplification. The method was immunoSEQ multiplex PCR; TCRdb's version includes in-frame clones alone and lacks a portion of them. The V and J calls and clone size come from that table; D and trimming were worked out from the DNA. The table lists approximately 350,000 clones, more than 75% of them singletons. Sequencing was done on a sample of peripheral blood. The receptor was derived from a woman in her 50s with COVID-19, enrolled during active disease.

This CDR3 is CASSQDRDRPNSPLHF. The CDR3, as DNA: TGTGCCAGCAGCCAAGATCGGGACAGACCTAATTCACCCCTCCACTTT. This sequence joins TRBV4-2 and TRBJ1-6, with 7 bases aligning to TRBD1. V trimming: 0 bases; J trimming: 6 bases; junction bases outside the gene matches: 5. This CDR3 has 16 residues. Germline V CDR1 and CDR2: LGHNA, YNFKEQ.